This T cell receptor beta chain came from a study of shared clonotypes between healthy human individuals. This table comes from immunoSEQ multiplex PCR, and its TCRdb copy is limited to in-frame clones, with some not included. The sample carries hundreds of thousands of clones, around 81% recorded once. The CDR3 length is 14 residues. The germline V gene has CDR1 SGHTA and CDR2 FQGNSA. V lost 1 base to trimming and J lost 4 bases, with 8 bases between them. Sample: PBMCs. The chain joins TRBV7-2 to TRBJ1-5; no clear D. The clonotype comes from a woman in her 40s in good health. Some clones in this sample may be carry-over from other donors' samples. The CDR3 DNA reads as TGTGCCAGCAGCTTAGTGAGTGTGAATCAGCCCCAGCATTTT. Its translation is CASSLVSVNQPQHF.